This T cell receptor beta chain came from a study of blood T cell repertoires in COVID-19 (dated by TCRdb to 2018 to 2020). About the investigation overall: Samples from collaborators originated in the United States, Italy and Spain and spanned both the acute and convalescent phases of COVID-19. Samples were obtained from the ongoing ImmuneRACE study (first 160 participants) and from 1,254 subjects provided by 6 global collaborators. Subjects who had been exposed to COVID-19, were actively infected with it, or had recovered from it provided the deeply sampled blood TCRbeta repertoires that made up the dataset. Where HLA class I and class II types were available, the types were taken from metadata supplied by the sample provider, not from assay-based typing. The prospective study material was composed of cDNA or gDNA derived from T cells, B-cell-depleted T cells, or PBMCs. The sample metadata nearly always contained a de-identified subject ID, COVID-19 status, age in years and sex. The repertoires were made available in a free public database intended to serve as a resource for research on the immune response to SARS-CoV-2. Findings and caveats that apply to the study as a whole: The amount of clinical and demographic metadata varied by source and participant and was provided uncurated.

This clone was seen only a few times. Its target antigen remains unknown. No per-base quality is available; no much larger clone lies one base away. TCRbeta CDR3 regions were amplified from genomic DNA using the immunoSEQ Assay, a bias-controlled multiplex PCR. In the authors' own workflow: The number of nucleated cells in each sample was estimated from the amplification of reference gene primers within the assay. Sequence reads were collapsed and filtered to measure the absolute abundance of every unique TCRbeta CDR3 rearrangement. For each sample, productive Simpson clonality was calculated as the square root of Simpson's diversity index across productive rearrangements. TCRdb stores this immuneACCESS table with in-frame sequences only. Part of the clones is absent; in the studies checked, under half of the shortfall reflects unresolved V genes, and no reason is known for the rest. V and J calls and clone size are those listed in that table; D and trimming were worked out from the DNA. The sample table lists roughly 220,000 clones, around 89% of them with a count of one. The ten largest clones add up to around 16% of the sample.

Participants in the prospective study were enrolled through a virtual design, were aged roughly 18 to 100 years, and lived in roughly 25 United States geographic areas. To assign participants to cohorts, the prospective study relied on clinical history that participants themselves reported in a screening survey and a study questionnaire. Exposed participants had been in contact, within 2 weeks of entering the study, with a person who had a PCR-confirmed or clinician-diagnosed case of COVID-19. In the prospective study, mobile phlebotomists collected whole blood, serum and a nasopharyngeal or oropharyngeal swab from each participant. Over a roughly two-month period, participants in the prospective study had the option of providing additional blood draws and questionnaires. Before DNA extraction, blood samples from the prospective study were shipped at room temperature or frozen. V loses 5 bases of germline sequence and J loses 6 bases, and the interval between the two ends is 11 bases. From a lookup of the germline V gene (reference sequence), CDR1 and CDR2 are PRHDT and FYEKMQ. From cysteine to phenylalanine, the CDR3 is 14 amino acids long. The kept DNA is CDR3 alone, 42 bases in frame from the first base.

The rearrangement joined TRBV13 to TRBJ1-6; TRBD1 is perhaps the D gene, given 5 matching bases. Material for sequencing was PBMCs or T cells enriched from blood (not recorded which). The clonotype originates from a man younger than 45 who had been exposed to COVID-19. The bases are TGTGCCAGCAGCCCCCGGGGGTTTAATTCACCCCTCCACTTT. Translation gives CASSPRGFNSPLHF.